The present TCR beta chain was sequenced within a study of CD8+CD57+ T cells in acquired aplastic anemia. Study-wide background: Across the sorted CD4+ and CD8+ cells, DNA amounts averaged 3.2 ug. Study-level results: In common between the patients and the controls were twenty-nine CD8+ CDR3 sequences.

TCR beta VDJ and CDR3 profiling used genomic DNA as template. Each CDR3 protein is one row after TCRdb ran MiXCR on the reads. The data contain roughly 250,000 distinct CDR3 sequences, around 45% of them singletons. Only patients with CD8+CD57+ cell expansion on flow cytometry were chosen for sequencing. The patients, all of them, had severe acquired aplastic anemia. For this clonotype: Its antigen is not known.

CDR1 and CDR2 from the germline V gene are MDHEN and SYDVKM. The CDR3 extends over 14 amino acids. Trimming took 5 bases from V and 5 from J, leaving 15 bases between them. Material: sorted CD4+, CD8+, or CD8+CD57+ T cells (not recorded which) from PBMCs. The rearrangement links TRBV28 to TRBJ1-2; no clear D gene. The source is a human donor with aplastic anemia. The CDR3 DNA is TGTGCCAGCAGTCTAGTTGGCAGACAATATGGCTACACCTTC. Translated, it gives CASSLVGRQYGYTF.